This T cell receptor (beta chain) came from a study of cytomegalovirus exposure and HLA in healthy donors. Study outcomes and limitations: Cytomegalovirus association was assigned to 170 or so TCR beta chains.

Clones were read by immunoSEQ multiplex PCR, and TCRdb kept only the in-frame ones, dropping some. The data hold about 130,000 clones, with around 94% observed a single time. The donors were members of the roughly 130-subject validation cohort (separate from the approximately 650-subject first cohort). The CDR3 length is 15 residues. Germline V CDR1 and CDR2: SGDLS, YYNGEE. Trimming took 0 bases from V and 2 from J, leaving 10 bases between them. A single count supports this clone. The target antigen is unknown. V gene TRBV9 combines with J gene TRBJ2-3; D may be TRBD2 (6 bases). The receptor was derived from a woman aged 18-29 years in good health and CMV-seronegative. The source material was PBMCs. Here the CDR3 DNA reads TGTGCCAGCAGCGTAGGCGGGGAGTTCACAGATACGCAGTATTTT. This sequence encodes CASSVGGEFTDTQYF.